The TCR beta chain under discussion was sequenced for a study of T-cell reconstitution after alpha-beta-depleted transplantation in children listed by TCRdb under 2016. Study-wide context: Using TCR repertoire profiling, the study followed T-cell immune reconstitution in a quantitative way in children after TCRalphabeta/CD19-depleted allogeneic hematopoietic cell transplantation. Overall study outcomes, separate from this receptor: The apparently early recovery of alphabetaT-cell counts about two months after transplant reportedly depended on only several hundred rapidly expanded clones that came from non-depleted graft cells. Over the following months the frequencies of hyperexpanded clones went down, and after one year T-cell counts and TCRbeta diversity were mostly credited to newly produced T cells. In some patients, high TCRbeta diversity at day 60 was attributed to recipient T cells and intrathymic progenitors that had survived conditioning.

This clonotype was detected a few times. The antigen this receptor binds is unknown. The sample holds no much larger clone one base away, and base qualities are not on file. CDR1 LGHNA and CDR2 YSLEER were looked up in the germline V gene. V and J are truncated by 3 bases and 1 base respectively, leaving an intervening sequence of 19 bases. The CDR3, cysteine through phenylalanine, is 18 amino acids long. Only CDR3 DNA is held: 54 bases, read in frame from base 1. The receptor library was made with PCR. The instrument was an Illumina HiSeq 2500. TCR libraries were prepared with molecular barcoding, using unique molecular identifiers to normalize TCRbeta repertoire quantification. The public reads were run again by TCRdb, first through fastp at Q25 and then through MiXCR, and only productive beta chains were kept. Each entry merges the rows of one CDR3 protein and shows their most common DNA and genes. This sample has about 980,000 distinct CDR3 sequences in its table, and less than 30% of those were observed once. Over 25% of the sample comes from the top ten.

According to the study, the label for this sample's treatment or condition signals: allogeneic hematopoietic cell transplantation with graft depleted of TCRalphabeta T cells and CD19 B cells. The children who served as transplant recipients had been given grafts of TCRalphabeta/CD19-depleted allogeneic hematopoietic cells. The clonotype comes from a boy under two years old who had a stem cell transplant for SCID, so the T cells may come from the graft donor. The starting material was PBMCs, mostly from graft donor cells, obtained 360 days after TCRalphabeta/CD19-depleted stem cell transplant. The sequence links TRBV4-3 to TRBJ2-1; possibly the D gene is TRBD1, per 6 matching bases. The CDR3 has the sequence CASSHHAQTGLSYNEQFF. The DNA reads as follows: TGCGCCAGCAGCCATCACGCCCAGACAGGTTTGTCCTACAATGAGCAGTTCTTC.